The TCR beta chain described here comes from a study of blood T cell repertoires in COVID-19. At the level of the study: Nucleic acid was either cDNA or gDNA, and it came from T cells, B-cell-depleted T cells, or PBMCs.

CDR3 size: 16 residues. The V gene lost 0 bases and the J gene lost 2 bases, with 11 bases spanning the gap. Per germline, CDR1 LNHNV and CDR2 YYDKDF (reference sequence). Participants were aged about 18 to 90 years, lived in roughly 23 US areas, and enrolled virtually. Recovered status applied to Cohort 3 donors who had two consecutive negative PCRs. It also applied to those with clearance or with symptom resolution. TCRdb keeps only in-frame clones here, not all; method: immunoSEQ multiplex PCR. This table holds 200,000 to 250,000 clones, approximately 80% found once. The chain joins TRBV15 to TRBJ1-3; D uncertain. This sequence originates from a man aged 60-69 years who had recovered from COVID-19. Sequencing was carried out using PBMCs or T cells enriched from blood (not recorded which). Here the CDR3 DNA reads TGTGCCACCAGCAGAGATTATTCGGGGACTGGAAACACCATATATTTT. Translation gives CATSRDYSGTGNTIYF.